This T cell receptor beta chain was captured in a study of T-cell memory formation after mild COVID-19. Looking at the study overall: Clusters were largely donor specific.

This CDR3 spans 17 amino acids. V lost 3 bases to trimming and J lost 5 bases; unmatched junction nucleotides: 11. Germline values: CDR1 SGHDT, CDR2 YYEEEE. A single record per CDR3 protein comes from TCRdb applying MiXCR to the 5' RACE reads. The sample has some 150,000 distinct CDR3 sequences; more than 13% are singletons. General study points: The study found balanced CD4/CD8 in clones contracting day 15 to 85 and a CD4+ lean in later expanders. Certain responding clones were present in pre-infection memory, suggesting participation of cross-reactive memory.

Of note for this clonotype: Its antigen is not known.

Sequencing input: PBMCs or a T cell subset sorted from them (not recorded which). The sequence was obtained from an adult woman who had mild COVID-19 (a few samples of this study predate the infection). Cell type and time point are not known. The rearrangement joins TRBV5-6 to TRBJ2-7, with 13 bases identical to TRBD2. The CDR3 nucleotides are TGTGCCAGCAGCTCAACTAGCGGGAGGGCCCCCGCGGACGAGCAGTACTTC. Amino acids: CASSSTSGRAPADEQYF.